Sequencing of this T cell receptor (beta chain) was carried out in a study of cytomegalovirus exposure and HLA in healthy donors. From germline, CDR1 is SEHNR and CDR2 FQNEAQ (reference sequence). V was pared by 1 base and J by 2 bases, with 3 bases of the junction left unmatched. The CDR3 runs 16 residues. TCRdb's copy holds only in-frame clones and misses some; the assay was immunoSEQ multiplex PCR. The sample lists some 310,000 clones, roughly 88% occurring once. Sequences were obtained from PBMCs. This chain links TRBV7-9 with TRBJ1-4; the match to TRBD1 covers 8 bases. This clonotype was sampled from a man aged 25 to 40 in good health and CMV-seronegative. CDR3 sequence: CASSLETGATNEKLFF. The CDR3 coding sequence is TGTGCCAGCAGCTTAGAGACAGGGGCGACTAATGAAAAACTGTTTTTT.